The clone carrying this T cell receptor (beta chain) was seen more than once but under ten times. Its antigen remains unknown. The CDR3 sequence is 18 residues long. Germline lookup yields CDR1 MGHRA and CDR2 YSYEKL. The ends lost 0 bases at V and 4 bases at J; junction bases unmatched: 10. Using unique molecular identifiers, the investigators prepared the TCRbeta library. TCRdb analysed the PCR reads with MiXCR anew, one entry per CDR3 protein. The sample shows some 830,000 distinct CDR3 sequences, around 17% of them seen only once. This sample was included in a study of T-cell reconstitution after alpha-beta-depleted transplantation in children. Study observations and caveats: Several hundred expanded graft clones reportedly were the source of alpha-beta T cells about two months after transplant. Day-60 TCRbeta diversity that was high in some patients was derived from surviving recipient T cells and thymic progenitors. Once a year had passed after transplant, T-cell counts and diversity came mostly from newly produced T cells.

Sequenced here: PBMCs, mostly from graft donor cells, sampled 360 days after TCRalphabeta/CD19-depleted stem cell transplant. This clonotype was sampled from a male patient between 5 and 17 years old who had a stem cell transplant for acute lymphoblastic leukemia, so the T cells may come from the graft donor. V gene TRBV4-1 combines with J gene TRBJ2-2; 8 nucleotides agree with TRBD2. The CDR3 here is CASSQDKGRSGATGELFF. The DNA of the CDR3 is TGCGCCAGCAGCCAAGATAAGGGGCGTAGCGGGGCCACCGGGGAGCTGTTTTTT.